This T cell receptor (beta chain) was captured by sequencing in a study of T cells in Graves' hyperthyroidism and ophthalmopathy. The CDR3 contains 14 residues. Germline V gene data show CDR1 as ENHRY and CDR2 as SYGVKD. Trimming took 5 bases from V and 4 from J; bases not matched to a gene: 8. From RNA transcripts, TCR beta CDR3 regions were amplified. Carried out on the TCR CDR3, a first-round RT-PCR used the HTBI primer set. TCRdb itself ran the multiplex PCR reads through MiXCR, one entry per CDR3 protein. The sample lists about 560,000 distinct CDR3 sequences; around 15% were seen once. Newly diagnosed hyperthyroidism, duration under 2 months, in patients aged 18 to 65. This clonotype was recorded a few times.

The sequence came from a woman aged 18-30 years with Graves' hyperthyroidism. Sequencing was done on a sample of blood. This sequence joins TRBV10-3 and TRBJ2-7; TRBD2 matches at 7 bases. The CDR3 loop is CAISPETSSYEQYF. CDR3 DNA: TGTGCCATCAGTCCTGAGACTAGCAGTTACGAGCAGTACTTC.